This T cell receptor beta chain stems from a study of post-analysis software for immune sequencing data. Study information: Multiple sclerosis in the patients followed relapsing-remitting, secondary progressive and progressive-relapsing courses.

Notes on this clonotype: Its antigen is not known.

Study-wide findings and caveats: Analysis by F measure revealed that same-batch samples clustered strongly together. Compared with controls, patients showed significantly lower normalized Chao1 diversity.

Every TCR beta cDNA library bore unique molecular identifiers. The yield from roughly 1 to 10 million T cells was roughly 500,000 cDNA molecules in total. TCRdb ran MiXCR on the PCR reads and lists one entry per CDR3 protein. The sample includes approximately 460,000 distinct CDR3 sequences, 45% seen only once; the top ten take 9.5% to 13%. This TCR was sampled from a girl between 5 and 17 years old with multiple sclerosis. The sequenced sample was blood.

CDR3 loop: CSAKEGFTEAFF. CDR3 in DNA: TGCAGTGCCAAGGAGGGTTTTACTGAAGCTTTCTTT. The chain carries TRBV20-1 and TRBJ1-1; no reliable D call. There are 12 residues in the CDR3. Germline CDR1 and CDR2: DFQATT and SNEGSKA (reference sequence). Trimming removed 6 bases from V and 5 bases from J, with 13 bases in between.